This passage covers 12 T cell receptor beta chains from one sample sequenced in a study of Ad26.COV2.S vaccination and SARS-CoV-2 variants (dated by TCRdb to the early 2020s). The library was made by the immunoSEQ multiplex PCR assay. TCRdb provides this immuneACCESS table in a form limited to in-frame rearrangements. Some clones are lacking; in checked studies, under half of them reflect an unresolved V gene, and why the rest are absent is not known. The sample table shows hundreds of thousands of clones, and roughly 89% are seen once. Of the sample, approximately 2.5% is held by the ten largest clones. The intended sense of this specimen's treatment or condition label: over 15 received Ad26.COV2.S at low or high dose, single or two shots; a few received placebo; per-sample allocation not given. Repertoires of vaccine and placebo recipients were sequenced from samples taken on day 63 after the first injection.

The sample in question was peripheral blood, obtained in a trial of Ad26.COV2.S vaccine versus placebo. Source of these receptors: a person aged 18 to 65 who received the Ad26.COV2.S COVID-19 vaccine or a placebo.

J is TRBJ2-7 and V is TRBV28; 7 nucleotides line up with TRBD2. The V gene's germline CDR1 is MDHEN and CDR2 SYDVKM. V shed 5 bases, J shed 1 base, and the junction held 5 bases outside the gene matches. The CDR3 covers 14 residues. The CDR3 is CASSAGDRSYEQYV. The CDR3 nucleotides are TGTGCCAGCAGTGCGGGGGACCGTTCCTACGAGCAGTACGTC.

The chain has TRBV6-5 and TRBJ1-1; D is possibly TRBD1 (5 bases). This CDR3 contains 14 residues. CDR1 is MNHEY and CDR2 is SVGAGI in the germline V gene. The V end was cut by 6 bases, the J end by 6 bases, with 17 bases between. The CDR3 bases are TGTGCCAGCAGGCCACCAGGGTTAGTCGCTGAAGCTTTCTTT. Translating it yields CASRPPGLVAEAFF.

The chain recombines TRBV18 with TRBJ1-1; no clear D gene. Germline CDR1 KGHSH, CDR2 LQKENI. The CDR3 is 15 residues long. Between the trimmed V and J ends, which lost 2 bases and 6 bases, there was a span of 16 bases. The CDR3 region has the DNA TGTGCCAGCTCACCAACCCGGGGTGAAGCGTCTGAAGCTTTCTTT. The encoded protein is CASSPTRGEASEAFF.

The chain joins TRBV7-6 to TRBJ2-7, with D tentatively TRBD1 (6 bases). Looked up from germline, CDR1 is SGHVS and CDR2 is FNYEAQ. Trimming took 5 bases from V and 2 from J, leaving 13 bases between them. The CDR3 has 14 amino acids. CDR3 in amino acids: CASSGGHQTYEQYF. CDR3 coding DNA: TGTGCCAGCAGCGGGGGACACCAAACCTACGAGCAGTACTTC.

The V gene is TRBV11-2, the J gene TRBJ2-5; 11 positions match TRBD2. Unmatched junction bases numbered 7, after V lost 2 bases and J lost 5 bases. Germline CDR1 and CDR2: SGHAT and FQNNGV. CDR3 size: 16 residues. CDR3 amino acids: CASSLLSGGASETQYF. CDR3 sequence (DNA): TGTGCCAGCAGCTTACTTAGCGGGGGGGCTTCGGAGACCCAGTACTTC. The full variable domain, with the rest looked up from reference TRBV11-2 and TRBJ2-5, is EAGVAQSPRYKIIEKRQSVAFWCNPISGHATLYWYQQILGQGPKLLIQFQNNGVVDDSQLPKDRFSAERLKGVDSTLKIQPAKLEDSAVYLCASSLLSGGASETQYFGPGTRLLVL.

The CDR3 coding sequence is TGCGCCAGCAGCTTTGGCCAAAGAGGGGCAGATACGCAGTATTTT. Protein product: CASSFGQRGADTQYF. V and J are TRBV5-1 and TRBJ2-3; D assignment may be TRBD1 or TRBD2 (5 bases each). The CDR3 sequence is 15 residues long. Germline V gene lookup returns CDR1 SGHRS and CDR2 YFSETQ. Trimming removed 2 bases from V and 4 bases from J, with 14 bases in between.

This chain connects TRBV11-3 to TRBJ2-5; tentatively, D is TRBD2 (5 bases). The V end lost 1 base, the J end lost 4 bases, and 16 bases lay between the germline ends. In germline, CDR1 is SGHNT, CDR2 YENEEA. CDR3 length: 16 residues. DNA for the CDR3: TGTGCCAGCAGCTTAGGAGTAGAGAGGGCACGAGAGACCCAGTACTTC. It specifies CASSLGVERARETQYF.

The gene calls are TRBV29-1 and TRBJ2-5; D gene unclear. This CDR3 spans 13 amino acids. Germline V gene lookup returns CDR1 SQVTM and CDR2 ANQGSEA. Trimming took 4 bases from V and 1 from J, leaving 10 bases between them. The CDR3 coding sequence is TGCAGCGTTGGCCCCAGAGCCCAAGAGACCCAGTACTTC. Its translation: CSVGPRAQETQYF.

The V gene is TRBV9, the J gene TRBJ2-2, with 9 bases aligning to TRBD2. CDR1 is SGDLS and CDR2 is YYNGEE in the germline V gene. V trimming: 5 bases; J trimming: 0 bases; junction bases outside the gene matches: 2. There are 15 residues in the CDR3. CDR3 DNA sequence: TGTGCCAGCAGTTCTAGCGGGGCGAACACCGGGGAGCTGTTTTTT. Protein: CASSSSGANTGELFF. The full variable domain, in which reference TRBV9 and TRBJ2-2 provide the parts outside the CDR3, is DSGVTQTPKHLITATGQRVTLRCSPRSGDLSVYWYQQSLDQGLQFLIQYYNGEERAKGNILERFSAQQFPDLHSELNLSSLELGDSALYFCASSSSGANTGELFFGEGSRLTVL.

Written as DNA, the CDR3 is TGTGCCAGCAGTGCCGAATATAGCAATCAGCCCCAGCATTTT. It codes for CASSAEYSNQPQHF. V is TRBV6-2 or TRBV6-3 and J is TRBJ1-5; no reliable D call. With 5 bases removed from V and 0 bases from J, the gap between germline ends came to 8 bases. Germline V lookup: CDR1 MNHEY, CDR2 SVGEGT. CDR3 length equals 14 residues.

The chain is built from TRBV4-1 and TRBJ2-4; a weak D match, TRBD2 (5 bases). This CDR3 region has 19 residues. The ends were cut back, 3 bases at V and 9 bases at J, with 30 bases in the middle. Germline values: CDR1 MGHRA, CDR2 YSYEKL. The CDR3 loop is CASSHGLARDLPRAGIQYF. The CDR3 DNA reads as TGCGCCAGCAGCCACGGATTGGCGAGGGATCTTCCGCGAGCAGGCATTCAGTACTTC.

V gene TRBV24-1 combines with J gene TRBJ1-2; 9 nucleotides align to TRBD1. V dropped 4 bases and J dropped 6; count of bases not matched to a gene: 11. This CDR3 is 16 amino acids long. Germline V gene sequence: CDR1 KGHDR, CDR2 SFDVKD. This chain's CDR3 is CATSDPRTGGYDGYTF. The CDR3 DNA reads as TGTGCCACCAGTGACCCCCGTACAGGGGGCTACGATGGCTACACCTTC.